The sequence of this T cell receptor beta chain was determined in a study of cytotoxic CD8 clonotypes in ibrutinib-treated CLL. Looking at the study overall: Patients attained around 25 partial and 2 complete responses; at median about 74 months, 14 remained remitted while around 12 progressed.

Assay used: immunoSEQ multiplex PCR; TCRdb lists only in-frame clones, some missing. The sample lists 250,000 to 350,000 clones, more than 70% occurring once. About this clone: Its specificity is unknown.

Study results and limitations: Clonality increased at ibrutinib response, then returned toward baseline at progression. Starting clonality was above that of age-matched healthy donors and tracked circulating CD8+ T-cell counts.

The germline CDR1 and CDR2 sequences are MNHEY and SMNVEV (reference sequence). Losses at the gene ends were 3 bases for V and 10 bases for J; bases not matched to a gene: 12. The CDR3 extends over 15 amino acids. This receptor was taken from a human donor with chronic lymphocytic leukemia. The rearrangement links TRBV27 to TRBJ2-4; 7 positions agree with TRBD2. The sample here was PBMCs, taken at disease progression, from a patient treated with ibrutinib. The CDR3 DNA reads TGTGCCAGCAGTTTGGTTGGGGGGTGGGGGGGGATTCAGTACTTC. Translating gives CASSLVGGWGGIQYF.